This T cell receptor beta chain was observed in a study of patients and donors after allogeneic stem cell transplantation. V lost 5 bases, J lost 3 bases, and 14 bases lay in between. Germline lookup yields CDR1 SGHRS and CDR2 YFSETQ. This CDR3 contains 14 residues. MiXCR, run by TCRdb on the RT-PCR reads, gives a single entry per CDR3 protein. Among fewer than 500,000 distinct CDR3 sequences listed, roughly 17% were seen once. Regarding this clonotype: This may arise from a read error, as a much more abundant clone is one base away. Lacking the conserved final phenylalanine or tryptophan, this CDR3 likely reflects a read error.

The chain joins TRBV5-1 to TRBJ1-1; TRBD1 might be the D (5 bases). The sample comprised blood, either unsorted or a sorted T cell fraction (not recorded which). The receptor comes from a human donor who was either an allogeneic HSCT recipient or a stem cell or donor lymphocyte infusion donor (not recorded which). It is not recorded whose cells these are; they may come from a transplant donor. This CDR3 reads CASSYRRTDTEAFS. The CDR3 DNA is TGCGCCAGCAGTTACAGGCGGACGGACACTGAAGCTTTCTCT.